This T cell receptor beta chain originates from a study of T cells in Graves' hyperthyroidism and ophthalmopathy. In this sample, this clonotype turned up many times. Template material for amplifying TCR beta CDR3 regions consisted of RNA transcripts. In the first-round RT-PCR of the TCR CDR3, the HTBI primer set was used. TCRdb fed the multiplex PCR reads into MiXCR, producing one record per CDR3 protein. The data hold around 440,000 distinct CDR3 sequences, with more than 15% observed a single time. This CDR3 is built from 16 residues. The V and J ends lost 5 bases and 0 bases, in that order; junction bases with no gene match: 6. Germline loops: CDR1 DFQATT, CDR2 SNEGSKA (reference sequence).

Sequenced input: blood. The sequence was obtained from a woman aged 18-29 years with Graves' hyperthyroidism. This sequence joins TRBV20-1 and TRBJ2-1; 11 nucleotides line up with TRBD2. The CDR3 DNA reads TGCAGTGCTGGACTAGCGGGCTTGAGCTCCTACAATGAGCAGTTCTTC. Encoded protein: CSAGLAGLSSYNEQFF.